The 14 T cell receptor beta chains below all came from one sample that was sequenced in a study of regulatory T cells in long-lasting Graves disease. Researchers made TCR beta libraries by using iRepertoire HTBI primers and running Arm-PCR on CDR3 regions. MiXCR, run by TCRdb on the multiplex PCR reads, gives a single entry per CDR3 protein. The table has 350,000 to 450,000 distinct CDR3 sequences, 14% to 15% seen once. Time point here: newly diagnosed GD, antithyroid drugs for less than 3 months. From RNA extracted from PBMCs, the TCR library was made. Separately, the same data were catalogued under a study of T cells in Graves' hyperthyroidism and ophthalmopathy.

Material: peripheral blood mononuclear cells (PBMCs), obtained at new diagnosis, from a patient treated with antithyroid drugs. The receptors shown here come from a woman aged 30 to 39 with Graves disease.

This chain links TRBV10-3 with TRBJ1-2; 7 nucleotides align to TRBD1. Trimming cost V 5 bases and J 8 bases; bases outside gene matches: 11. The CDR3 spans 14 residues. Germline CDR1 reads ENHRY; CDR2 reads SYGVKD. The CDR3, as DNA: TGTGCCATCAGTCCCCCCGACAGGGTGAAAGGCTACACCTTC. Translated, it gives CAISPPDRVKGYTF.

This rearrangement joins TRBV6-2 or TRBV6-3 to TRBJ2-7; D may be TRBD1 (6 bases). There are 15 residues in the CDR3. Germline V gene sequence: CDR1 MNHEY, CDR2 SVGEGT. Trimming removed 1 base at V and 3 bases at J, with 13 bases between. This CDR3 reads CASSYYLGTRYEQYF. In nucleotides, the CDR3 is TGTGCCAGCAGTTACTATCTTGGGACACGCTACGAGCAGTACTTC.

In its sample, this clonotype was seen many times. This chain links TRBV19 with TRBJ1-2, with 7 bases matching TRBD1. With 6 bases clipped from V and 4 bases from J, the junction kept 5 bases outside the gene matches. This CDR3 contains 13 residues. Germline CDR1 is LNHDA and CDR2 is SQIVND (reference sequence). This CDR3 is CASSRGNTYGYTF. The CDR3 DNA is TGTGCCAGTAGCAGGGGGAACACCTATGGCTACACCTTC.

This clonotype was detected ten times or more. The chain employs TRBV12-3 or TRBV12-4 and TRBJ2-7; TRBD1 matches 8 bases. V was clipped by 6 bases and J by 2 bases; unmatched bases: 6. There are 14 residues in the CDR3. The CDR3 reads CASSREQGAYEQYF. The CDR3 DNA reads as TGTGCCAGCAGCCGAGAACAGGGGGCCTACGAGCAGTACTTC.

To note about this clonotype: It may be a read error: a sequence one base away is much more abundant. The chain recombines TRBV29-1 with TRBJ2-1, with 7 bases aligning to TRBD2. This CDR3 contains 13 residues. Germline V gene sequence: CDR1 SQVTM, CDR2 ANQGSEA. Written as DNA, the CDR3 is TGCAGCGTCTTTCCGGGAGGAGACAATGAGCAGTCCTTC. Translation gives CSVFPGGDNEQSF.

DNA of the CDR3: TGCGCCAGCAGCTTGGCCGGACCGGGACTAGTGCCCTCTGGGGCCAACGTCCTGACTTTC. Protein sequence: CASSLAGPGLVPSGANVLTF. The V call is TRBV5-1, the J call TRBJ2-6; 8 bases map to TRBD2. V lost 0 bases, J lost 0 bases, and 11 bases stayed unmatched. From germline, CDR1 is SGHRS and CDR2 YFSETQ. This CDR3 spans 20 amino acids.

As for this clonotype: This may come from a read error, since a much larger clone is one base off. Lacking the conserved final phenylalanine or tryptophan, this CDR3 likely reflects a read error. The rearrangement uses TRBV12-5 and TRBJ2-1; no clear D gene. V shed 2 bases and J shed 8 bases, with 4 bases lying between them. The CDR3 runs 11 residues. Germline CDR1 and CDR2: LGHNT and FRNRAP. For the CDR3, the DNA is TGTGCTAGTGGTTTGATCGATGAGCAGTTCCTC. This gives the protein CASGLIDEQFL.

This clonotype has ten or more counts. The rearrangement uses TRBV6-5 and TRBJ2-3, with a tentative D call TRBD2 (6 bases). The germline gives CDR1 MNHEY, CDR2 SVGAGI. V lost 2 bases and J 3 bases, leaving 12 bases between the germline ends. CDR3 length: 15 residues. CDR3 in DNA: TGTGCCAGCAGTTACGGAGGGATCCGGACAGATACGCAGTATTTT. Its protein is CASSYGGIRTDTQYF.

The chain couples TRBV4-1 to TRBJ2-5, with D perhaps TRBD2 (5 bases). The CDR3 totals 13 residues. Germline CDR1 MGHRA, CDR2 YSYEKL. The V and J ends lost 1 base and 5 bases respectively, with 8 bases between them. CDR3 DNA sequence: TGCGCCAGCAGCCAAGCCCCGGGGGAGACCCAGTACTTC. Translating gives CASSQAPGETQYF.

There are many counts of this clonotype. V and J are TRBV10-1 and TRBJ2-3; TRBD2 agrees at 7 bases. Germline-derived CDR1 and CDR2 are WNHNN and SYGVQD (reference sequence). Losses at the gene ends were 6 bases for V and 0 bases for J; bases not matched to a gene: 3. This CDR3 is built from 14 residues. CDR3 region: CASSQRESTDTQYF. The CDR3 DNA follows: TGCGCCAGCAGCCAGCGGGAAAGCACAGATACGCAGTATTTT.

The chain recombines TRBV20-1 with TRBJ2-7; TRBD2 agrees at 11 bases. V dropped 5 bases and J dropped 2; count of bases not matched to a gene: 14. Germline CDR1 reads DFQATT; CDR2 reads SNEGSKA (reference sequence). The CDR3 covers 17 residues. CDR3 in DNA: TGCAGTGCTGGAAGGGGGGGACTAGCGGATTTCCCCTACGAGCAGTACTTC. Protein product: CSAGRGGLADFPYEQYF.

The sample holds many counts of this clonotype. The CDR3 is CATTRGAGVEQFF. The CDR3 DNA is TGTGCCACGACCCGGGGGGCGGGAGTCGAGCAGTTCTTC. The chain joins TRBV12-3 or TRBV12-4 to TRBJ2-1, with D perhaps matching TRBD2 (7 bases). The ends were cut back, 10 bases at V and 10 bases at J, with 20 bases in the middle. The CDR3 consists of 13 residues.

This clonotype has ten or more counts. The chain couples TRBV20-1 to TRBJ2-1; 12 bases match TRBD2. The CDR3 is made up of 13 amino acids. J lost 8 bases, V lost 5 bases, and 4 bases had no gene match. The V gene's germline CDR1 is DFQATT and CDR2 SNEGSKA (reference sequence). The CDR3 region has the DNA TGCAGTGCTCCTAGCGGGAGGGCACATGAGCAGTTCTTC. It yields the protein CSAPSGRAHEQFF.

J is TRBJ2-3 and V is TRBV7-2; no definite D call. The CDR3 runs 13 residues. V dropped 7 bases and J dropped 0 bases, with 8 bases sitting between them. Germline-derived CDR1 and CDR2 are SGHTA and FQGNSA. CDR3 sequence: CASTLSSTDTQYF. As DNA, the CDR3 is TGTGCCAGCACTCTTTCTAGCACAGATACGCAGTATTTT.